The 9 T cell receptor beta chains given below trace back to one sample, sequenced in a study of shared clonotypes between healthy human individuals (dated by TCRdb to 2020 to 2021). Library method: the immunoSEQ multiplex PCR assay. The immuneACCESS repertoire file appears here via TCRdb, limited to in-frame rearrangements. These files lack a portion of the clones; in checked studies, under half of the deficit traces to unresolved V genes, and the cause of the others is not known. For this sample the table gives about 510,000 clones, of which approximately 95% were detected only once. Clones ranked in the top ten supply about 0.064% of the sample. Sequencing was performed on naive CD4+ T cells sorted from blood. In the paper's terms, the cell subset or site label means: CD45RA+ positively selected. These receptors were taken from a woman aged 25-40 years in good health.

V usage is TRBV15 and J usage is TRBJ2-3, with D maybe TRBD2 (6 bases). The CDR3 extends over 15 amino acids. Trimming took 0 bases from V and 5 from J, leaving 12 bases between them. CDR1 LNHNV and CDR2 YYDKDF come from the germline V gene (reference sequence). CDR3 protein: CATSRDRAAGDTQYF. The CDR3 DNA sequence: TGTGCCACCAGCAGAGATCGGGCAGCGGGAGATACGCAGTATTTT.

This chain uses TRBV15 with TRBJ1-4; the D is unclear. The V and J ends lost 1 base and 8 bases respectively, with 17 bases between them. Germline V gene data show CDR1 as LNHNV and CDR2 as YYDKDF (reference sequence). The CDR3 length is 16 residues. CDR3 protein: CATSRVRHPREEKLFF. The CDR3 nucleotides are TGTGCCACCAGCAGAGTTCGGCACCCTCGGGAGGAAAAACTGTTTTTT.

The chain has TRBV18 and TRBJ1-5; possibly TRBD1 for D (6 bases). V lost 8 bases, J lost 2 bases, and 16 bases lay in between. This CDR3 comprises 15 residues. Germline V gives CDR1 KGHSH, CDR2 LQKENI. CDR3 coding DNA: TGTGCCAGCCGCGGGGCAGGGGTAGGCAATCAGCCCCAGCATTTT. It yields the protein CASRGAGVGNQPQHF.

This chain connects TRBV7-9 to TRBJ1-5; 8 bases fit TRBD1. Germline V lookup: CDR1 SEHNR, CDR2 FQNEAQ (reference sequence). J was trimmed by 11 bases and V by 4 bases; bases with no gene match: 7. The CDR3 contains 13 residues. The CDR3 spells CASSSQGERAQHF. The CDR3, as DNA: TGTGCCAGCAGCTCACAGGGGGAAAGGGCCCAGCATTTT.

The chain is built from TRBV28 and TRBJ2-1, with D maybe TRBD1 (5 bases). Germline V gene sequence: CDR1 MDHEN, CDR2 SYDVKM. The CDR3 length is 11 residues. The ends were cut back, 9 bases at V and 6 bases at J, with 9 bases in the middle. The chain's CDR3 is CASRGTNEQFF. In DNA, the CDR3 is TGTGCCAGTAGGGGCACCAATGAGCAGTTCTTC.

The rearrangement uses TRBV5-1 and TRBJ1-2; 8 bases fit TRBD1. The CDR3 sequence is 19 residues long. Trimming took 0 bases from V and 8 from J; bases not matched to a gene: 21. CDR1 and CDR2 (germline): SGHRS, YFSETQ. The CDR3 sequence is CASSLVPVTGAPAGGGYTF. Here the CDR3 DNA reads TGCGCCAGCAGCTTGGTTCCGGTGACAGGGGCTCCCGCAGGCGGCGGCTACACCTTC.

The rearrangement joins TRBV5-4 to TRBJ2-7; 10 nucleotides match TRBD1. Trimming removed 0 bases from V and 5 bases from J; junction bases left unmatched: 2. The CDR3 runs 14 residues. The V gene's germline CDR1 is SGHNT and CDR2 YYREEE (reference sequence). DNA of the CDR3: TGTGCCAGCAGCTTGGGACAGGGGGCCGACGAGCAGTACTTC. This gives the protein CASSLGQGADEQYF. Full variable domain (missing parts from reference TRBV5-4 and TRBJ2-7): ETGVTQSPTHLIKTRGQQVTLRCSSQSGHNTVSWYQQALGQGPQFIFQYYREEENGRGNFPPRFSGLQFPNYSSELNVNALELDDSALYLCASSLGQGADEQYFGPGTRLTVT.

V usage is TRBV28 and J usage is TRBJ2-7; D not resolved. The germline V gene encodes CDR1 MDHEN and CDR2 SYDVKM. The CDR3 is 11 amino acids. The ends were cut back, 8 bases at V and 3 bases at J, with 8 bases in the middle. CDR3 bases: TGTGCCAGCGTTGAAAACTACGAGCAGTACTTC. Translation gives CASVENYEQYF. Combining the CDR3 with reference TRBV28 and TRBJ2-7 gives the whole variable domain DVKVTQSSRYLVKRTGEKVFLECVQDMDHENMFWYRQDPGLGLRLIYFSYDVKMKEKGDIPEGYSVSREKKERFSLILESASTNQTSMYLCASVENYEQYFGPGTRLTVT.

This chain links TRBV9 with TRBJ2-2; 11 nucleotides line up with TRBD1. After removal of 1 base from V and 7 bases from J, the junction contained 9 bases not matched to a gene. The CDR3 has 17 residues. Germline V gives CDR1 SGDLS, CDR2 YYNGEE. The CDR3 loop reads CASSVSSGQGAIGELFF. CDR3 sequence (DNA): TGTGCCAGCAGCGTATCATCCGGACAGGGGGCAATCGGGGAGCTGTTTTTT.